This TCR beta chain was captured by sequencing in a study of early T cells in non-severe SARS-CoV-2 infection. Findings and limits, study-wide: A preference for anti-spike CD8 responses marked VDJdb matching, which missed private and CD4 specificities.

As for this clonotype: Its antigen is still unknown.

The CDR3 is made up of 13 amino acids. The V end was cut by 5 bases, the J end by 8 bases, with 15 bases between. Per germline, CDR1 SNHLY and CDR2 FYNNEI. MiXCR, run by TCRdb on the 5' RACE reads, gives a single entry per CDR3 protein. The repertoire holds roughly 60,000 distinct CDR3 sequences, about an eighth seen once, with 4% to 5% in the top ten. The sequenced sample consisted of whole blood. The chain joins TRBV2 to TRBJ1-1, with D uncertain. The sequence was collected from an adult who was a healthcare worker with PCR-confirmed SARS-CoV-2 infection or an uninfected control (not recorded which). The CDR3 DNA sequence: TGTGCCAGCAGTCCGAGTGAGGGCCGAGAAGCTTTCTTT. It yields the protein CASSPSEGREAFF.